What follows is one TCR beta chain and its context. Germline lookup yields CDR1 SGHTA and CDR2 FQGNSA. J gave up 7 bases and V 5 bases, and 9 bases lay outside the gene matches. This CDR3 spans 14 amino acids. Sequencing was performed with immunoSEQ multiplex PCR; in TCRdb, only in-frame clones are kept and a portion is missing. Seen here are approximately 79,000 clones, 89% observed once, and the top ten hold 7.2%. The record originates from a study of control samples from healthy donors and cancer patients. Material for sequencing was blood. This TCR was recovered from a man aged 50 to 59 in good health. J is TRBJ2-7 and V is TRBV7-2; 9 nucleotides agree with TRBD2. The CDR3 spells CASSQIAGVGEQYF. The CDR3 DNA is TGTGCCAGCAGCCAGATAGCGGGGGTGGGAGAGCAGTACTTC.